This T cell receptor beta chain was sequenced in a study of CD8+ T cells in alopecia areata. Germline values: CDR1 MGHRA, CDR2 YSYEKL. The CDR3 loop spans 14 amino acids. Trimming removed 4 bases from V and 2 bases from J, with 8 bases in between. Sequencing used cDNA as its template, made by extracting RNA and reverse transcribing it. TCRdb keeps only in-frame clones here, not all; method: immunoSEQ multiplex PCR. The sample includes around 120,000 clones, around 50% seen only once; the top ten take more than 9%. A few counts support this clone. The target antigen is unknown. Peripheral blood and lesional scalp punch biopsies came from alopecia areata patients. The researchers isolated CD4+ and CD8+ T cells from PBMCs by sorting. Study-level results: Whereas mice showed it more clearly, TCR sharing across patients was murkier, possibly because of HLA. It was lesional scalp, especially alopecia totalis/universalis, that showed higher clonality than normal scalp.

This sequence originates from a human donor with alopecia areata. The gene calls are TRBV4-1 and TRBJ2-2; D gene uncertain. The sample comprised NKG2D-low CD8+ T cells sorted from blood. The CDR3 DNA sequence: TGCGCCAGCAGCCCAAAGAGAAACACCGGGGAGCTGTTTTTT. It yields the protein CASSPKRNTGELFF.